This T cell receptor (beta chain) emerged from a study of blood T cell repertoires in COVID-19. Study context: Acute-phase and convalescent COVID-19 samples originated in the United States, Italy and Spain.

Patients at the Seattle site were enrolled during active infection and followed longitudinally. Original analysis: The authors estimated nucleated cell counts from reference gene primer amplification. Clones were read by immunoSEQ multiplex PCR, and TCRdb kept only the in-frame ones, dropping some. That table supplies the V and J calls and clone size; D and trimming were determined from the DNA. This sample has about 300,000 clones; about nine tenths occur once, and the top ten carry 6.5% to 8%. With V trimmed by 7 bases and J by 5 bases, 13 bases remained unmatched. The germline gives CDR1 SGHKS, CDR2 YYEKEE (reference sequence). CDR3 length: 15 amino acids.

The sequence was collected from a woman younger than 45 with COVID-19, enrolled during active disease. The specimen was peripheral blood. The chain is built from TRBV5-5 and TRBJ1-1, with 8 bases fitting TRBD1. CDR3 nucleotide sequence: TGTGCCAGCGGACAGGGAATCGGTGGGGGAACTGAAGCTTTCTTT. As protein: CASGQGIGGGTEAFF.